The present TCR beta chain was sequenced within a study of identical twins. The study's findings and limits: The same donors were not followed; conclusions instead depended on cross-sectional statistical analysis.

This clonotype turned up a few times. The antigen remains undetermined. TCRdb passed the 5' RACE reads through MiXCR, listing each CDR3 protein once. The sample shows approximately 890,000 distinct CDR3 sequences, 12% of them seen only once. This CDR3 spans 14 amino acids. V dropped 0 bases and J dropped 8 bases, with 16 bases sitting between them. CDR1 and CDR2 (germline): DFQATT, SNEGSKA (reference sequence). This sample also appeared in a second study, on yellow fever vaccine responses in identical twins.

The sequenced sample consisted of PBMCs. The chain couples TRBV20-1 to TRBJ1-2; D gene ambiguous. The sequence derives from a woman aged 18-29 years in good health. The CDR3: CSARDRGVWSGYTF. The CDR3 region has the DNA TGCAGTGCTAGAGATCGCGGGGTGTGGAGCGGCTACACCTTC.